The 25 T cell receptor beta chains below were found in one sample sequenced in a study of cytomegalovirus exposure and HLA in healthy donors. It was with 60 Vbeta and 13 Jbeta primers that the PCR ran. The method was immunoSEQ multiplex PCR; TCRdb's version includes in-frame clones alone and lacks a portion of them. Among 150,000 or so clones listed, 80% were seen once. The specimen sequenced was PBMCs. These receptors were taken from a male donor in good health and CMV-seropositive.

As regards this clone: An end of the junction differs from the germline gene, which may be a read error. This chain links TRBV7-9 with TRBJ2-1, with 12 bases aligning to TRBD2. CDR1 and CDR2 (germline): SEHNR, FQNEAQ (reference sequence). The CDR3 length is 19 residues. The CDR3 DNA reads TGTTCCAGCAGCCTTTCCAGACTAGCGGGAGAAGAATGGGGCAATGAGCAGTTCTTC. It yields the protein CSSSLSRLAGEEWGNEQFF.

The rearrangement links TRBV5-4 to TRBJ1-4; the D is unclear. Germline V lookup: CDR1 SGHNT, CDR2 YYREEE (reference sequence). The CDR3 length is 13 residues. V gave up 0 bases and J gave up 3 bases, with 3 bases separating them. DNA of the CDR3: TGTGCCAGCAGCTTGGGGCCTAATGAAAAACTGTTTTTT. Its translation: CASSLGPNEKLFF.

This chain links TRBV14 with TRBJ2-7; 7 positions match TRBD1. Looked up from germline, CDR1 is SGHDN and CDR2 is FVKESK. This CDR3 spans 16 amino acids. The V segment lost 1 base and the J segment 0 bases; nucleotides outside the gene matches: 6. CDR3 sequence reads: CASSQGQGPTSYEQYF. CDR3 nucleotides: TGTGCCAGCAGCCAAGGACAGGGTCCCACCTCCTACGAGCAGTACTTC.

The chain combines TRBV5-1 with TRBJ1-4, with D tentatively TRBD1 (5 bases). Germline values: CDR1 SGHRS, CDR2 YFSETQ. Trimming shortened V by 2 bases and J by 3 bases, and 8 bases separated the two germline ends. The CDR3 runs 14 residues. The DNA for the CDR3 is TGCGCCAGCAGCTTTGGAGGGGCTAATGAAAAACTGTTTTTT. It is translated as CASSFGGANEKLFF. Filled out from reference TRBV5-1 and TRBJ1-4, the complete variable domain reads KAGVTQTPRYLIKTRGQQVTLSCSPISGHRSVSWYQQTPGQGLQFLFEYFSETQRNKGNFPGRFSGRQFSNSRSEMNVSTLELGDSALYLCASSFGGANEKLFFGSGTQLSVL.

The CDR3 region is CASSSGPLSGNTIYF. DNA of the CDR3: TGCGCCAGCAGCTCAGGGCCCCTCTCTGGAAACACCATATATTTT. The V and J genes are TRBV5-1 and TRBJ1-3; a possible D gene is TRBD1 (5 bases). The CDR3 length is 15 residues. Germline V gives CDR1 SGHRS, CDR2 YFSETQ. V shed 3 bases and J shed 0 bases, with 10 bases lying between them.

The rearrangement links TRBV6-5 to TRBJ1-5; perhaps TRBD1 as D (5 bases). With 4 bases removed from V and 4 bases from J, the gap between germline ends came to 11 bases. CDR3 size: 14 residues. The V gene's germline CDR1 is MNHEY and CDR2 SVGAGI. The CDR3, as DNA: TGTGCCAGCAGTTCCCCGACAGAAAATCAGCCCCAGCATTTT. Translated, it gives CASSSPTENQPQHF.

This rearrangement joins TRBV19 to TRBJ2-5; 13 bases fit TRBD2. The CDR3 length is 16 residues. The ends lost 2 bases at V and 3 bases at J; junction bases unmatched: 3. Germline CDR1 LNHDA, CDR2 SQIVND (reference sequence). The CDR3 bases are TGTGCCAGTAGTATACACGGACTAGCGGGAGAAGAGACCCAGTACTTC. It specifies CASSIHGLAGEETQYF.

On this clone: A read error may account for a junction end that differs from germline. The chain is built from TRBV7-7 and TRBJ2-7; 9 bases agree with TRBD1. The CDR3 extends over 16 amino acids. CDR1 SSHAT and CDR2 FNYEAQ come from the germline V gene (reference sequence). The CDR3 region is CASSRETGTGPYEQYF. DNA for the CDR3: TGTGCTAGCAGCCGAGAGACCGGGACAGGGCCCTACGAGCAGTACTTC.

CDR3 sequence (DNA): TGCGCCAGCAGCCAAGAGGGGGCGGGGGTCAATGAGCAGTTCTTC. Protein: CASSQEGAGVNEQFF. This chain uses TRBV4-1 with TRBJ2-1; D perhaps matches TRBD2 (7 bases). The CDR3 runs 15 residues. Germline V CDR1 and CDR2: MGHRA, YSYEKL. Trimming cost V 0 bases and J 6 bases, with 12 bases left between them.

J is TRBJ1-6 and V is TRBV10-3; no reliable D call. Germline CDR1 is ENHRY and CDR2 is SYGVKD. Trimming stripped 6 bases from V and 5 bases from J, with 11 bases between. There are 14 residues in the CDR3. The CDR3: CAISRGSNNSPLHF. The CDR3 nucleotides are TGTGCCATCAGCCGAGGGAGCAATAATTCACCCCTCCACTTT.

The V and J genes are TRBV15 and TRBJ2-3; no clear D gene. This CDR3 has 16 amino acids. Germline V CDR1 and CDR2: LNHNV, YYDKDF (reference sequence). The V end lost 1 base, the J end lost 5 bases, and 16 bases lay between the germline ends. The CDR3 DNA reads as TGTGCCACCAGCAGAGGTGCGGTCCTAGGAAGAGATACGCAGTATTTT. Translation gives CATSRGAVLGRDTQYF. The entire variable domain, with the rest obtained from reference TRBV15 and TRBJ2-3, is as follows: DAMVIQNPRYQVTQFGKPVTLSCSQTLNHNVMYWYQQKSSQAPKLLFHYYDKDFNNEADTPDNFQSRRPNTSFCFLDIRSPGLGDTAMYLCATSRGAVLGRDTQYFGPGTRLTVL.

The J gene is TRBJ2-7, the V gene TRBV18; perhaps TRBD2 as D (5 bases). CDR1 and CDR2 (germline): KGHSH, LQKENI. CDR3 length equals 15 residues. The V end was cut by 1 base, the J end by 1 base, with 11 bases between. CDR3 protein: CASSPRSGDSYEQYF. The DNA for the CDR3 is TGTGCCAGCTCACCACGAAGCGGAGATTCCTACGAGCAGTACTTC.

This clone was detected a few times. The junction does not match germline at one end; this may be a read error. The rearrangement links TRBV7-9 to TRBJ2-5, with 9 bases aligning to TRBD1. This CDR3 has 16 amino acids. CDR1 and CDR2 (germline): SEHNR, FQNEAQ (reference sequence). The CDR3 loop reads CSSREPTDRGLETQYF. DNA of the CDR3: TGTTCCAGCAGGGAACCGACAGACAGGGGGTTGGAGACCCAGTACTTC.

Regarding this clone: One end of the junction is discordant with germline, which a read error may explain. This chain joins TRBV7-7 and TRBJ2-1; 13 nucleotides align to TRBD2. This CDR3 comprises 16 residues. Germline V gene data show CDR1 as SSHAT and CDR2 as FNYEAQ (reference sequence). DNA for the CDR3: TGTGCTAGCAGCCCGAGACTAGCGGGAGGCCCAAATGAGCAGTTCTTC. Translated: CASSPRLAGGPNEQFF.

The rearrangement uses TRBV9 and TRBJ2-1; 9 bases fit TRBD2. Losses at the gene ends were 0 bases for V and 7 bases for J; bases not matched to a gene: 5. The CDR3 length is 15 residues. The germline CDR1 and CDR2 sequences are SGDLS and YYNGEE. The CDR3 region is CASSVVLAGGNEQFF. The CDR3 DNA reads TGTGCCAGCAGCGTAGTCCTCGCGGGAGGGAATGAGCAGTTCTTC.

This clone was picked up a small number of times. The chain uses TRBV30 and TRBJ2-5; D is possibly TRBD2 (5 bases). V was pared by 4 bases and J by 1 base, with 10 bases between. The CDR3 contains 13 residues. CDR1 GTSNPN and CDR2 SVGIG come from the germline V gene (reference sequence). In DNA form, the CDR3 reads TGTGCCTGGACCGTCGGGGTCCAAGAGACCCAGTACTTC. It translates to CAWTVGVQETQYF. Looking up the rest from reference TRBV30 and TRBJ2-5 gives the full variable domain: SQTIHQWPATLVQPVGSPLSLECTVEGTSNPNLYWYRQAAGRGLQLLFYSVGIGQISSEVPQNLSASRPQDRQFILSSKKLLLSDSGFYLCAWTVGVQETQYFGPGTRLLVL.

The chain combines TRBV27 with TRBJ2-7, with 8 bases fitting TRBD2. Germline CDR1 is MNHEY and CDR2 is SMNVEV (reference sequence). V was pared by 6 bases and J by 0 bases, with 7 bases of the junction left unmatched. The CDR3 has 15 amino acids. This CDR3 is CASSYRGLASYEQYF. CDR3 nucleotide sequence: TGTGCCAGCAGCTATCGTGGACTAGCCTCCTACGAGCAGTACTTC.

V gene TRBV6-5 combines with J gene TRBJ1-2; a possible D gene is TRBD1 (5 bases). This CDR3 spans 12 amino acids. The germline V and J ends were trimmed by 6 bases and 7 bases, with 12 bases remaining between them. Germline V CDR1 and CDR2: MNHEY, SVGAGI. The CDR3 DNA is TGTGCCAGCAGGGGTAGGGACTCTGGCTACACCTTC. Encoded protein: CASRGRDSGYTF.

V gene TRBV30 combines with J gene TRBJ2-2; TRBD1 matches 10 bases. Germline CDR1 is GTSNPN and CDR2 is SVGIG (reference sequence). The CDR3 is made up of 15 amino acids. V was pared by 7 bases and J by 5 bases, with 10 bases of the junction left unmatched. The CDR3 here is CAYRRDRGVTGELFF. The CDR3 bases are TGTGCCTACCGCCGGGACAGGGGAGTTACCGGGGAGCTGTTTTTT.

The rearrangement links TRBV7-2 to TRBJ2-1, with D hard to call. This CDR3 contains 11 residues. V lost 0 bases and J lost 9, with 3 bases in between. The germline gives CDR1 SGHTA, CDR2 FQGNSA. Here the CDR3 DNA reads TGTGCCAGCAGCTTAGCAGCTGAGCAGTTCTTC. Translated, it gives CASSLAAEQFF.

This clone was seen a few times. The chain carries TRBV19 and TRBJ2-7; no definite D call. CDR1 is LNHDA, CDR2 SQIVND, per germline (reference sequence). The CDR3 contains 9 residues. The V end lost 10 bases, the J end lost 3 bases, and 4 bases lay between the germline ends. The CDR3 is CATNYEQYF. The CDR3, as DNA: TGTGCCACCAACTACGAGCAGTACTTC. Combining the CDR3 with reference TRBV19 and TRBJ2-7 gives the whole variable domain DGGITQSPKYLFRKEGQNVTLSCEQNLNHDAMYWYRQDPGQGLRLIYYSQIVNDFQKGDIAEGYSVSREKKESFPLTVTSAQKNPTAFYLCATNYEQYFGPGTRLTVT.

This clone appeared a single time. V usage is TRBV28 and J usage is TRBJ2-2; 7 bases align to TRBD2. CDR1 MDHEN and CDR2 SYDVKM come from the germline V gene. This CDR3 region has 15 residues. Losses at the gene ends were 3 bases for V and 3 bases for J; bases not matched to a gene: 4. Here the CDR3 reads CASSLGGSHTGELFF. DNA for the CDR3: TGTGCCAGCAGTTTGGGCGGGAGTCACACCGGGGAGCTGTTTTTT.

The chain links TRBV9 to TRBJ1-2; 9 bases match TRBD1. Losses at the gene ends were 3 bases for V and 4 bases for J; bases not matched to a gene: 4. CDR1 SGDLS and CDR2 YYNGEE come from the germline V gene. This CDR3 spans 14 amino acids. In DNA, the CDR3 is TGTGCCAGCAGCGCCGGACAGGGGATCTATGGCTACACCTTC. Translating gives CASSAGQGIYGYTF.

V is TRBV29-1 and J is TRBJ2-7; the D gene is possibly TRBD1 (6 bases). V was clipped by 3 bases and J by 3 bases, with 12 bases between them. The CDR3 runs 13 residues. Germline CDR1 is SQVTM and CDR2 is ANQGSEA. CDR3 sequence: CSVDDRCNYEQYF. Here the CDR3 DNA reads TGCAGCGTTGATGACAGGTGTAACTACGAGCAGTACTTC.

This clone showed up just once. The chain carries TRBV2 and TRBJ1-4; the D is unclear. The germline V gene has CDR1 SNHLY and CDR2 FYNNEI. Between the trimmed V and J ends, which lost 7 bases and 0 bases, there was a span of 9 bases. The CDR3 extends over 14 amino acids. CDR3 residues: CASKPHTTNEKLFF. In DNA form, the CDR3 reads TGTGCCAGCAAACCACACACAACTAATGAAAAACTGTTTTTT.